This T cell receptor beta chain came from a study of cytomegalovirus exposure and HLA in healthy donors. Study-level findings and limits: Overall, around 160 TCR beta chains were annotated as cytomegalovirus-associated. Specificity for CMV antigens was confirmed in vitro for a few of the CMV-associated chains. For cytomegalovirus status, the classifier reportedly gave diagnoses with high specificity and sensitivity.

Assay used: immunoSEQ multiplex PCR; TCRdb lists only in-frame clones, some missing. This sample has more than 80,000 clones, with about 87% found just once. Note on this clone: The antigen is not known.

The donors belonged to the roughly 110-subject validation cohort, separate from the 666-subject first cohort. J was trimmed by 5 bases and V by 8 bases; bases with no gene match: 10. CDR1 is MGHDK and CDR2 is SYGVNS in the germline V gene. This CDR3 has 14 residues. The TCR comes from a woman aged 18-29 years in good health and CMV-seropositive. What was sequenced was PBMCs. The chain has TRBV25-1 and TRBJ2-5; 8 nucleotides match TRBD1. DNA of the CDR3: TGTGCCAGCGGGAGCAGGGGGCGCGGGGAGACCCAGTACTTC. Its translation: CASGSRGRGETQYF.